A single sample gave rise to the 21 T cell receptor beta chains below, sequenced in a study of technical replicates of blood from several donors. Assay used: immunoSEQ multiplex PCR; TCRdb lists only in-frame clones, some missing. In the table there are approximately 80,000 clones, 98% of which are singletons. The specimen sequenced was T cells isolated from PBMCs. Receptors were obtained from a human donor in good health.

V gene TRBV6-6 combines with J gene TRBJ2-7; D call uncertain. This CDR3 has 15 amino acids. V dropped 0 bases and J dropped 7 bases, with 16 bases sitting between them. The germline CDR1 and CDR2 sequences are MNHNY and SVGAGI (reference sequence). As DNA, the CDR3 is TGTGCCAGCAGTTACTCTTCAGGATCCAGTTTGGAGCAGTACTTC. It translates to CASSYSSGSSLEQYF.

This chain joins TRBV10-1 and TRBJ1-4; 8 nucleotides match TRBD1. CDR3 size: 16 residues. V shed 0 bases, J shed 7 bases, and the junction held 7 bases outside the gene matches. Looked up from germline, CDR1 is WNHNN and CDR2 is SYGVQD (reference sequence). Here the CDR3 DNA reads TGCGCCAGCAGTGAGTCCCCGGGACAGGCTGGTGAAAAACTGTTTTTT. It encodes CASSESPGQAGEKLFF.

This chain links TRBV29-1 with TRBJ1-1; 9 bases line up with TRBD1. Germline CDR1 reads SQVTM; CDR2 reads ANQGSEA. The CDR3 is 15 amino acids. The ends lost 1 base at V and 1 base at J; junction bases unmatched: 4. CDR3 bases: TGCAGCGTTGAAGTCCCGACAGGGGGGAACACTGAAGCTTTCTTT. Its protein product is CSVEVPTGGNTEAFF.

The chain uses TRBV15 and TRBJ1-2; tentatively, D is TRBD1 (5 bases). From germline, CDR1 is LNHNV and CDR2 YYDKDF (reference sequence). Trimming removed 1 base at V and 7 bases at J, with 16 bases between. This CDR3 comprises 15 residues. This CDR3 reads CATSRGQGGFFGYTF. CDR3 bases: TGTGCCACCAGCAGAGGGCAGGGAGGTTTTTTTGGCTACACCTTC.

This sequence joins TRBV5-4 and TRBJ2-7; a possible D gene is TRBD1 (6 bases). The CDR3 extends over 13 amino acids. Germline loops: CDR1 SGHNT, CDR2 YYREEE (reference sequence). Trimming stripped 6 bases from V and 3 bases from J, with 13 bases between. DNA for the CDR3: TGTGCCAGCAACTGGGCAGGGGACTACGAGCAGTACTTC. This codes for CASNWAGDYEQYF. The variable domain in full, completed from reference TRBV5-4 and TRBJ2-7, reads ETGVTQSPTHLIKTRGQQVTLRCSSQSGHNTVSWYQQALGQGPQFIFQYYREEENGRGNFPPRFSGLQFPNYSSELNVNALELDDSALYLCASNWAGDYEQYFGPGTRLTVT.

The CDR3 spells CASSSSSRGMNTGELFF. The CDR3 DNA reads TGTGCCAGCAGCAGCTCTAGCAGGGGAATGAACACCGGGGAGCTGTTTTTT. This chain links TRBV7-9 with TRBJ2-2; D perhaps matches TRBD1 (6 bases). With 5 bases removed from V and 1 base from J, the gap between germline ends came to 17 bases. This CDR3 comprises 17 residues. CDR1 and CDR2 from the germline V gene are SEHNR and FQNEAQ (reference sequence).

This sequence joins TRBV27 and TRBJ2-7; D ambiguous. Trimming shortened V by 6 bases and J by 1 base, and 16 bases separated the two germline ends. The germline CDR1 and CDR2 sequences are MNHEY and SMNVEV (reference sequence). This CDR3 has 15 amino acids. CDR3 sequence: CASSPRIEKSYEQYF. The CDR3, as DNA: TGTGCCAGCAGCCCCAGGATCGAGAAGTCCTACGAGCAGTACTTC.

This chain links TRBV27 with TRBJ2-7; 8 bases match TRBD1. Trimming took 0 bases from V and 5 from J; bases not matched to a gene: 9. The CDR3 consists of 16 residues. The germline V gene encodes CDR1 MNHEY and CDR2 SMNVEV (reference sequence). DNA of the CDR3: TGTGCCAGCAGTTTATCGAAACGGGACAGGCTCCACGAGCAGTACTTC. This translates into CASSLSKRDRLHEQYF.

The CDR3 sequence: CASSFGGGAETQYF. In DNA, the CDR3 is TGCGCCAGCAGCTTTGGCGGGGGGGCCGAGACCCAGTACTTC. The J gene is TRBJ2-5, the V gene TRBV5-1; 9 bases align to TRBD2. The CDR3 contains 14 residues. After removal of 2 bases from V and 5 bases from J, the junction contained 4 bases not matched to a gene. Germline assignment: CDR1 SGHRS and CDR2 YFSETQ. The whole variable domain, remainder taken from reference TRBV5-1 and TRBJ2-5, is KAGVTQTPRYLIKTRGQQVTLSCSPISGHRSVSWYQQTPGQGLQFLFEYFSETQRNKGNFPGRFSGRQFSNSRSEMNVSTLELGDSALYLCASSFGGGAETQYFGPGTRLLVL.

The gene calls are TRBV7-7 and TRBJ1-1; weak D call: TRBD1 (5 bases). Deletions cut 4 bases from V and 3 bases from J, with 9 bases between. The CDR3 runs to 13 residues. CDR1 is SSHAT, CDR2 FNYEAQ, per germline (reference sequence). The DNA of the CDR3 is TGTGCCAGCAGCTATGACAGCTACACTGAAGCTTTCTTT. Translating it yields CASSYDSYTEAFF.

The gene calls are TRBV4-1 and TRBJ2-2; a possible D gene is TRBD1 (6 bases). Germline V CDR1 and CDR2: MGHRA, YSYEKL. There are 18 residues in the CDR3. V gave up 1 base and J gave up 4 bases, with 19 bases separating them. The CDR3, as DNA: TGCGCCAGCAGCCAAGTTAGACTCGGCAGGGGTGGCACCGGGGAGCTGTTTTTT. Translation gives CASSQVRLGRGGTGELFF.

CDR3 in amino acids: CAWSVGQFLSSYNSPLHF. CDR3 coding DNA: TGTGCCTGGAGTGTGGGACAGTTCCTGAGCTCCTATAATTCACCCCTCCACTTT. The chain is built from TRBV30 and TRBJ1-6; the match to TRBD1 covers 7 bases. CDR1 GTSNPN and CDR2 SVGIG come from the germline V gene (reference sequence). This CDR3 comprises 18 residues. With V trimmed by 0 bases and J by 0 bases, 8 bases remained unmatched.

CDR3 nucleotide sequence: TGTGCCAGCAGCCCGAGGAGCGGGGGAGATACGCAGTATTTT. Translating it yields CASSPRSGGDTQYF. The V gene is TRBV7-6, the J gene TRBJ2-3, with TRBD2 matching 8 bases. Per the germline V gene, CDR1 is SGHVS and CDR2 is FNYEAQ. The CDR3 extends over 14 amino acids. Losses at the gene ends were 5 bases for V and 5 bases for J; bases not matched to a gene: 6.

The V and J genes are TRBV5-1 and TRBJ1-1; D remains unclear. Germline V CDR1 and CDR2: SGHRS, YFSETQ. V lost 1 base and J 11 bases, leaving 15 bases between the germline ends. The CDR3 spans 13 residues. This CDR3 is CASSLYSGEGAFF. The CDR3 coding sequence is TGCGCCAGCAGCTTGTATTCCGGGGAAGGGGCTTTCTTT.

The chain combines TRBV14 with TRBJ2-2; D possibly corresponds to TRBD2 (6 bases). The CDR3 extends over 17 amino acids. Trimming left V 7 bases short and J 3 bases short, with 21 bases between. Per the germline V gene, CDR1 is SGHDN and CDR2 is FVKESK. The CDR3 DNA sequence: TGTGCCAGCACCTATGGGGGGTCAGGGTGGGACACCGGGGAGCTGTTTTTT. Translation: CASTYGGSGWDTGELFF.

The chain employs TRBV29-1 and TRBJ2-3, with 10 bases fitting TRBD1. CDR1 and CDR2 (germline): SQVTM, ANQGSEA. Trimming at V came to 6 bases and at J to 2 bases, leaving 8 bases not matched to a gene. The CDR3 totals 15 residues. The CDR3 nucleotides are TGCAGCGTCCGCGGACAGGGGGGATCCACAGATACGCAGTATTTT. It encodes CSVRGQGGSTDTQYF.

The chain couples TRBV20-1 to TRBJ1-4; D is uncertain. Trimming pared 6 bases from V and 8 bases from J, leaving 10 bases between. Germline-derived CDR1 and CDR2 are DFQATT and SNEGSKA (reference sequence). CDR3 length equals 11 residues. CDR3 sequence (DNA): TGCAGTGCCCCGGCCGGGGAAAAACTGTTTTTT. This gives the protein CSAPAGEKLFF.

The CDR3 nucleotides are TGCGCCAGCAGCTTGGCAGGGGAGACCCCTGAAGCTTTCTTT. This sequence encodes CASSLAGETPEAFF. The chain joins TRBV5-1 to TRBJ1-1; maybe TRBD1 (6 bases). This CDR3 spans 14 amino acids. Trimming shortened V by 0 bases and J by 6 bases, and 12 bases separated the two germline ends. Germline assignment: CDR1 SGHRS and CDR2 YFSETQ.

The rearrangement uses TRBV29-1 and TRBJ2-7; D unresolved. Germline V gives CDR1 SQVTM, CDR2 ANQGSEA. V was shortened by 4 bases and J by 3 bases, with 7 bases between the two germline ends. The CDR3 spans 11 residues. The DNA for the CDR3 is TGCAGCGTTGGGCTCTTCTACGAGCAGTACTTC. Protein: CSVGLFYEQYF.

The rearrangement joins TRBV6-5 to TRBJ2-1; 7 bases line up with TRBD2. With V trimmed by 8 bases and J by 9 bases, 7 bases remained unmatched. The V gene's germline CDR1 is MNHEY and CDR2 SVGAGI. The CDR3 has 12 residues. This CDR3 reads CASRGGETEQFF. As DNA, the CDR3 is TGTGCCAGCCGTGGGGGGGAGACTGAGCAGTTCTTC.

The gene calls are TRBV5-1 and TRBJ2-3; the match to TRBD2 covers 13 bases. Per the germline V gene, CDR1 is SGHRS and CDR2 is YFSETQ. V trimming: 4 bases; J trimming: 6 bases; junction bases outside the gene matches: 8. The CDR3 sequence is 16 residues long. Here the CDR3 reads CASSPGLAGKPDTQYF. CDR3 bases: TGCGCCAGCAGCCCGGGACTAGCGGGGAAACCCGATACGCAGTATTTT.